This T cell receptor beta chain was obtained from a study of glioma-infiltrating T cells after dendritic cell vaccination. Notes on the study in general: No direct clonality-survival link was found; a diverse polyclonal response may matter.

All glioblastoma patients lacked an isocitrate dehydrogenase mutation. Primers: 60 V beta forward and 13 J beta reverse. Data came from immunoSEQ multiplex PCR; TCRdb stores just in-frame clones and leaves some out. In the table there are almost 65,000 clones, around four fifths of which are singletons. Note on this clone: The antigen remains undetermined.

This receptor was identified in a human donor with glioblastoma. Source: blood, taken before dendritic cell vaccination.

CDR3: CASSFGGARMGYTF. CDR3 bases: TGTGCCAGCAGTTTTGGGGGCGCAAGGATGGGCTACACCTTC. V is TRBV27 and J is TRBJ1-2; possibly TRBD1 for D (6 bases). Per germline, CDR1 MNHEY and CDR2 SMNVEV (reference sequence). V was pared by 3 bases and J by 8 bases, with 16 bases between. CDR3 length: 14 residues.